Each of the 18 T cell receptor beta chains below was sequenced from the same sample in a study of siplizumab effects on memory and regulatory T cells. The method was immunoSEQ multiplex PCR; TCRdb's version includes in-frame clones alone and lacks a portion of them. The table lists 92,000 or so clones, 75% to 90% of them singletons. Sequencing used CD4+ T cells sorted from blood. The receptor set was obtained from a human donor in good health.

This clone was detected only a few times. V and J are TRBV6-1 and TRBJ2-5, with D unclear. The ends were cut back, 7 bases at V and 1 base at J, with 10 bases in the middle. CDR3 length: 13 residues. Germline V gene data show CDR1 as MNHNS and CDR2 as SASEGT. In nucleotides, the CDR3 is TGTGCCAGCAAACTAATTCCCCAAGAGACCCAGTACTTC. Residues: CASKLIPQETQYF.

The chain carries TRBV9 and TRBJ2-1; D remains ambiguous. CDR1 and CDR2 from the germline V gene are SGDLS and YYNGEE. The CDR3 consists of 12 residues. Trimming pared 5 bases from V and 3 bases from J, leaving 6 bases between. CDR3 in amino acids: CASSLNYNEQFF. The CDR3 DNA reads as TGTGCCAGCAGTCTCAACTACAATGAGCAGTTCTTC. Using reference TRBV9 and TRBJ2-1 for the parts outside the CDR3, the full variable domain is DSGVTQTPKHLITATGQRVTLRCSPRSGDLSVYWYQQSLDQGLQFLIQYYNGEERAKGNILERFSAQQFPDLHSELNLSSLELGDSALYFCASSLNYNEQFFGPGTRLTVL.

The chain joins TRBV7-3 to TRBJ1-2; TRBD1 might be the D (6 bases). Germline V gene data show CDR1 as SGHTA and CDR2 as FQGTGA. The CDR3 extends over 15 amino acids. V lost 0 bases and J lost 8, with 16 bases in between. CDR3 residues: CASSLTSVQGTGYTF. CDR3 sequence (DNA): TGTGCCAGCAGCTTAACGTCGGTACAGGGAACAGGCTACACCTTC. Based on the CDR3 plus reference TRBV7-3 and TRBJ1-2, the full variable domain is GAGVSQTPSNKVTEKGKYVELRCDPISGHTALYWYRQSLGQGPEFLIYFQGTGAADDSGLPNDRFFAVRPEGSVSTLKIQRTERGDSAVYLCASSLTSVQGTGYTFGSGTRLTVV.

The rearrangement uses TRBV4-2 and TRBJ2-5, with 14 bases matching TRBD2. J lost 5 bases, V lost 4 bases, and 6 bases had no gene match. Germline V gives CDR1 LGHNA, CDR2 YNFKEQ. The CDR3 consists of 16 residues. In nucleotides, the CDR3 is TGTGCCAGCAGCCGGGGACTAGCGGGAGTTCTGGAGACCCAGTACTTC. Residues: CASSRGLAGVLETQYF.

The V gene is TRBV28, the J gene TRBJ2-7, with 12 bases lining up with TRBD2. Germline CDR1 reads MDHEN; CDR2 reads SYDVKM. This CDR3 has 16 amino acids. The V gene end was trimmed by 6 bases and the J gene end by 4 bases; junction bases not matched to a gene: 10. In DNA form, the CDR3 reads TGTGCCAGCAGCTCCATGACTAGCGGGAGATGGTACGAGCAGTACTTC. It is translated as CASSSMTSGRWYEQYF. The full variable domain, its missing parts supplied by reference TRBV28 and TRBJ2-7, is DVKVTQSSRYLVKRTGEKVFLECVQDMDHENMFWYRQDPGLGLRLIYFSYDVKMKEKGDIPEGYSVSREKKERFSLILESASTNQTSMYLCASSSMTSGRWYEQYFGPGTRLTVT.

This chain uses TRBV2 with TRBJ2-1, with 8 bases identical to TRBD2. The CDR3 is 15 residues long. Germline lookup yields CDR1 SNHLY and CDR2 FYNNEI. V shed 5 bases and J 7 bases; nucleotides not matched to a gene: 10. CDR3 sequence: CASSSGTRSINEQFF. CDR3 nucleotide sequence: TGTGCCAGCAGTTCCGGGACTAGGTCCATAAATGAGCAGTTCTTC.

The chain is built from TRBV5-6 and TRBJ2-7; D gene uncertain. Germline V gene lookup returns CDR1 SGHDT and CDR2 YYEEEE. The CDR3 is 17 amino acids. The V and J ends lost 0 bases and 2 bases respectively, with 18 bases between them. Here the CDR3 reads CASSLAKGQAWTYEQYF. CDR3 DNA: TGTGCCAGCAGCTTGGCGAAGGGTCAGGCTTGGACCTACGAGCAGTACTTC. Supplemented by reference TRBV5-6 and TRBJ2-7, the full variable domain reads DAGVTQSPTHLIKTRGQQVTLRCSPKSGHDTVSWYQQALGQGPQFIFQYYEEEERQRGNFPDRFSGHQFPNYSSELNVNALLLGDSALYLCASSLAKGQAWTYEQYFGPGTRLTVT.

The rearrangement joins TRBV2 to TRBJ2-3; possible D gene TRBD2, 6 bases. With 6 bases removed from V and 4 bases from J, the gap between germline ends came to 14 bases. Germline CDR1 and CDR2: SNHLY and FYNNEI. The CDR3 runs 14 residues. CDR3 sequence reads: CASRGLYGADTQYF. The CDR3 DNA is TGTGCCAGCAGAGGACTATATGGCGCAGATACGCAGTATTTT.

This clone has only one observation. The chain has TRBV7-9 and TRBJ2-5; D unclear. The V end was cut by 0 bases, the J end by 1 base, with 9 bases between. Germline V gives CDR1 SEHNR, CDR2 FQNEAQ (reference sequence). The CDR3 is made up of 15 amino acids. The CDR3 sequence: CASSLAQAPQETQYF. In nucleotides, the CDR3 is TGTGCCAGCAGCTTAGCCCAGGCCCCCCAAGAGACCCAGTACTTC.

Details on this clone: The identical CDR3 is also encoded by other nucleotide sequences in the sample. The V call is TRBV18, the J call TRBJ2-6; D is uncertain. This CDR3 has 14 amino acids. V lost 2 bases to trimming and J lost 3 bases, with 5 bases between them. CDR1 is KGHSH and CDR2 is LQKENI in the germline V gene. CDR3 protein: CASSPGSGANVLTF. CDR3 sequence (DNA): TGTGCCAGCTCACCAGGTAGTGGGGCCAACGTCCTGACTTTC.

The rearrangement joins TRBV19 to TRBJ1-3, with 8 bases identical to TRBD1. In germline, CDR1 is LNHDA, CDR2 SQIVND (reference sequence). Germline trimming cut 2 bases from V and 1 base from J; bases unmatched to any gene: 1. The CDR3 spans 15 residues. The CDR3 reads CASSIQGASGNTIYF. DNA of the CDR3: TGTGCCAGTAGTATACAGGGGGCATCTGGAAACACCATATATTTT.

This rearrangement joins TRBV18 to TRBJ1-5; D gene unclear. The V gene lost 1 base and the J gene lost 5 bases, with 9 bases spanning the gap. The V gene's germline CDR1 is KGHSH and CDR2 LQKENI. This CDR3 comprises 14 residues. CDR3 coding DNA: TGTGCCAGCTCACCACGCGGGGAAGATCAGCCCCAGCATTTT. Encoded protein: CASSPRGEDQPQHF.

The rearrangement uses TRBV5-6 and TRBJ1-2; 8 bases are shared with TRBD1. The CDR3 consists of 13 residues. V lost 0 bases to trimming and J lost 8 bases; unmatched junction nucleotides: 3. The germline CDR1 and CDR2 sequences are SGHDT and YYEEEE. The CDR3 reads CASSLVRGQGYTF. For the CDR3, the DNA is TGTGCCAGCAGCTTGGTCAGGGGGCAAGGCTACACCTTC. The full variable domain, completed using reference TRBV5-6 and TRBJ1-2, is DAGVTQSPTHLIKTRGQQVTLRCSPKSGHDTVSWYQQALGQGPQFIFQYYEEEERQRGNFPDRFSGHQFPNYSSELNVNALLLGDSALYLCASSLVRGQGYTFGSGTRLTVV.

The chain couples TRBV6-1 to TRBJ2-3; the D is unclear. V was pared by 8 bases and J by 6 bases, with 12 bases between. The CDR3 length is 12 residues. Germline assignment: CDR1 MNHNS and CDR2 SASEGT. The CDR3 sequence is CASSVRFDTQYF. The CDR3 DNA follows: TGTGCCAGCTCGGTCCGGTTTGATACGCAGTATTTT.

The V gene is TRBV5-1, the J gene TRBJ1-1; 9 nucleotides agree with TRBD1. Germline V lookup: CDR1 SGHRS, CDR2 YFSETQ. The CDR3 extends over 14 amino acids. Losses at the gene ends were 2 bases for V and 7 bases for J; bases not matched to a gene: 6. In nucleotides, the CDR3 is TGCGCCAGCAGCTTACAGGGGGCGCTTAATGAAGCTTTCTTT. This encodes CASSLQGALNEAFF. The complete variable domain, with remaining parts taken from reference TRBV5-1 and TRBJ1-1, reads KAGVTQTPRYLIKTRGQQVTLSCSPISGHRSVSWYQQTPGQGLQFLFEYFSETQRNKGNFPGRFSGRQFSNSRSEMNVSTLELGDSALYLCASSLQGALNEAFFGQGTRLTVV.

The chain couples TRBV7-9 to TRBJ1-1; D is perhaps TRBD1 (5 bases). Between the trimmed V and J ends, which lost 5 bases and 4 bases, there was a span of 14 bases. Per germline, CDR1 SEHNR and CDR2 FQNEAQ (reference sequence). This CDR3 has 14 residues. For the CDR3, the DNA is TGTGCCAGCAGCCAGGGAGGGGAGACCACTGAAGCTTTCTTT. This encodes CASSQGGETTEAFF.

With respect to this clone: An end of the junction does not agree with germline; a read error may underlie this. The chain couples TRBV7-7 to TRBJ2-5, with 7 positions matching TRBD2. This CDR3 is 20 amino acids long. The germline V gene has CDR1 SSHAT and CDR2 FNYEAQ (reference sequence). The CDR3: CASSSRPASGTLPPQETQYF. The CDR3 nucleotides read TGTGCTAGCAGCTCCCGCCCGGCTAGCGGAACCCTACCCCCACAAGAGACCCAGTACTTC.

This rearrangement joins TRBV12-5 to TRBJ2-2, with a tentative D call TRBD2 (6 bases). Per the germline V gene, CDR1 is LGHNT and CDR2 is FRNRAP. This CDR3 is built from 15 residues. Deletions cut 0 bases from V and 5 bases from J, with 10 bases between. This CDR3 is CASGLVLGGTGELFF. The CDR3 DNA sequence: TGTGCTAGTGGTTTGGTACTTGGGGGGACCGGGGAGCTGTTTTTT.